These T cell receptor beta chains were read from a single sample in a study of beta chain features in type 1 diabetes. This table comes from immunoSEQ multiplex PCR, and its TCRdb copy is limited to in-frame clones, with some not included. This sample has just under 150,000 clones, with over 9.5% found just once. Sample: naive CD4+ T cells from blood. Every receptor here comes from a man aged 18 to 30 in good health. The CDR3 runs from the conserved cysteine through the conserved F or W. A D gene is named only where the DNA matches it firmly. Clone size appears in some rows only: once, few, many, or a class for an expanded clone.

>few|TRBD1|TRBV7-9|TRBJ1-4
TGTGCCAGCAGCTTTAGTGGGACAGGCGGGGAAAAACTGTTTTTT
CASSFSGTGGEKLFF
>NA|NA|TRBV7-9|TRBJ2-5
TGTGCCAGCAGCTTATTCCCCCAGGGAAGATTCCAAGAGACCCAGTACTTC
CASSLFPQGRFQETQYF
>few|TRBD1|TRBV11-2|TRBJ2-3
TGTGCCAGCAGCTTGGGACAGGGGGGCACAGATACGCAGTATTTT
CASSLGQGGTDTQYF
>NA|TRBD1|TRBV6-5|TRBJ2-7
TGTGCCAGCAGTTACAAGGACAGGGCCTACGAGCAGTACTTC
CASSYKDRAYEQYF
>NA|TRBD1|TRBV18|TRBJ2-1
TGTGCCAGCTCACCGGACAGGCAAATTCACAATGAGCAGTTCTTC
CASSPDRQIHNEQFF
>few|NA|TRBV7-2|TRBJ2-1
TGTGCCAGCAGCATTATACAGGGCCCCTACAATGAGCAGTTCTTC
CASSIIQGPYNEQFF
>NA|TRBD2|TRBV9|TRBJ2-1
TGTGCCAGCAGCGTAGGAGCGGGGGCCTACAATGAGCAGTTCTTC
CASSVGAGAYNEQFF
>few|TRBD2|TRBV25-1|TRBJ2-5
TGTGCCAGCAGTGAGGCGGGGGGCCGGGAGACCCAGTACTTC
CASSEAGGRETQYF
>NA|TRBD2|TRBV6-5|TRBJ2-5
TGTGCCAGCAGTTACCAGGGACTAGAATTGGGAGTGACCCAGTACTTC
CASSYQGLELGVTQYF
>NA|NA|TRBV5-1|TRBJ1-2
TGCGCCAGCAGCTTGGCCGTGACAGGCTATGGCTACACCTTC
CASSLAVTGYGYTF
>many|NA|TRBV6-5|TRBJ2-1
TGTGCCAGCAGTTACTCGGGGGGTACCTACAATGAGCAGTTCTTC
CASSYSGGTYNEQFF
>NA|TRBD1|TRBV6-5|TRBJ1-3
TGTGCCAGCAGGGGACAGGGAAGCAACACCATATATTTT
CASRGQGSNTIYF
>few|NA|TRBV5-6|TRBJ2-5
TGTGCCAGCAACAGGGATGAGACCCAGTACTTC
CASNRDETQYF
>NA|NA|TRBV28|TRBJ2-2
TGTGCCAGCAGTCCTCCGGTTACCGGGGAGCTGTTTTTT
CASSPPVTGELFF
>few|NA|TRBV7-9|TRBJ2-7
TGTGCCAGCAGCTTCGACAGCGAACGGCCCTACGAGCAGTACTTC
CASSFDSERPYEQYF
>NA|NA|TRBV14|TRBJ2-7
TGTGCCAGCAGCCAGGAAAGGACAGCCCCCTACGAGCAGTACTTC
CASSQERTAPYEQYF
>NA|TRBD1|TRBV11-2|TRBJ2-2
TGTGCCAGCAGCGCCCCGACAGGGTTTAACACCGGGGAGCTGTTTTTT
CASSAPTGFNTGELFF
>few|NA|TRBV6-5|TRBJ1-6
TGTGCCAGCAGCCCGGGACGGACTATCTCACCCCTCCACTTT
CASSPGRTISPLHF
>few|TRBD1|TRBV23-1|TRBJ1-2
TGCGCCAGCAGTCAACCCGGACAGGCCACTGGATCTGGCTACACCTTC
CASSQPGQATGSGYTF
>few|NA|TRBV7-8|TRBJ2-1
TGTGCCAGCAGCCTCCCTGTCAGGGCTCTATACAATGAGCAGTTCTTC
CASSLPVRALYNEQFF
>NA|NA|TRBV18|TRBJ2-7
TGTGCCAGCTCACCACCATCCAGGGGAAGCGGCGAGCAGTACTTC
CASSPPSRGSGEQYF
>NA|TRBD2|TRBV5-4|TRBJ2-6
TGTGCCAGCAGCCCTAGGCCTAGCGGGGGGGCTGGGGCCAACGTCCTGACTTTC
CASSPRPSGGAGANVLTF
>few|NA|TRBV19|TRBJ2-3
TGTGCCAGTAGTACAGGAGGGATGCTATCGACAGATACGCAGTATTTT
CASSTGGMLSTDTQYF
>NA|TRBD2|TRBV7-2|TRBJ2-5
TGTGCCAGCAGCTTAACTAGCGAAGAGACCCAGTACTTC
CASSLTSEETQYF
>NA|NA|TRBV9|TRBJ2-3
TGTGCCAGCAGCCTGACCTCCAGGGTTAGCACAGATACGCAGTATTTT
CASSLTSRVSTDTQYF
>once|TRBD1|TRBV5-8|TRBJ1-5
TGTGCCAGCAGCCCGTCCACAGGGGGCAATCAGCCCCAGCATTTT
CASSPSTGGNQPQHF
>few|TRBD1|TRBV9|TRBJ2-7
TGTGCCAGCAGCGCCGAGGGGCGGCAGGGGGCAGGCGAGCAGTACTTC
CASSAEGRQGAGEQYF